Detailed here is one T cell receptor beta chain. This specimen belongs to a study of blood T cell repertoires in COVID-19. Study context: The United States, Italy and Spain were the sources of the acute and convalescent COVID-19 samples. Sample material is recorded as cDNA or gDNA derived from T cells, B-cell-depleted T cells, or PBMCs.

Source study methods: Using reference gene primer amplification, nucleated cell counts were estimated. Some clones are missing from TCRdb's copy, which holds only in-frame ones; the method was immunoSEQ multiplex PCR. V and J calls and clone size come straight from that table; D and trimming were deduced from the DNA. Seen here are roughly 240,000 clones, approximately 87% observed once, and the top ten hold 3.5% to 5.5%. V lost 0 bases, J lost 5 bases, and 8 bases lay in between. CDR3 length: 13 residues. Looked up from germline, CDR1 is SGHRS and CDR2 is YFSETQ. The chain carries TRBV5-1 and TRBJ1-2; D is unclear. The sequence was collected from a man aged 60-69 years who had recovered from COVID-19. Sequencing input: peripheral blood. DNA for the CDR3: TGCGCCAGCAGCTTGGCCGTGGAGTATGGCTACACCTTC. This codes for CASSLAVEYGYTF.